The clone carrying this T cell receptor (beta chain) was observed a few times. The ends were cut back, 4 bases at V and 4 bases at J, with 22 bases in the middle. Germline-derived CDR1 and CDR2 are SGHDN and FVKESK. The length of the CDR3 is 17 residues. These data are taken from a study of response to subunit inactivated influenza vaccine. TCRdb reprocessed the RT-PCR reads via MiXCR and lists one record per CDR3 protein. Found here are a few hundred thousand distinct CDR3 sequences, 12% to 15% of them singletons; the top ten hold roughly 11%. The sequenced sample was PBMCs from blood, obtained 11 to 12 days after vaccination. The receptor was isolated from a man aged 45-60 years who received an inactivated influenza vaccine. V usage is TRBV14 and J usage is TRBJ1-1; no clear D gene. CDR3: CASSPGEGGLWSTEAFF. In nucleotides, the CDR3 is TGTGCCAGCAGCCCTGGGGAGGGTGGGCTTTGGTCCACTGAAGCTTTCTTT.